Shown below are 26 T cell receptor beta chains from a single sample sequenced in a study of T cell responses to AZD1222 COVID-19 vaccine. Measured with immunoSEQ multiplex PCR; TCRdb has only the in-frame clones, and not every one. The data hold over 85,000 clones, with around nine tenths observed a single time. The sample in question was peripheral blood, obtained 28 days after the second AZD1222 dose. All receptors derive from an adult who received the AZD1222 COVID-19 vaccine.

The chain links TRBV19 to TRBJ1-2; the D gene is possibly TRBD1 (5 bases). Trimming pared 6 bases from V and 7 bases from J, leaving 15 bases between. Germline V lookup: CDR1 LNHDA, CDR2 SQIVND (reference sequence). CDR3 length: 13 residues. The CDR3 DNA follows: TGTGCCAGTAGGGATTCTCAGGGTACTGGCTACACCTTC. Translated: CASRDSQGTGYTF.

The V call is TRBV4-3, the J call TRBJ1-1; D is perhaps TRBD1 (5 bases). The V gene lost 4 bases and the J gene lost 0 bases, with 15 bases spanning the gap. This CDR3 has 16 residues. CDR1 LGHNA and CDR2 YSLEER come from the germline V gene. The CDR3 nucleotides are TGCGCCAGCAGCCCGACTCAGGGCAGTCTGAACACTGAAGCTTTCTTT. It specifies CASSPTQGSLNTEAFF.

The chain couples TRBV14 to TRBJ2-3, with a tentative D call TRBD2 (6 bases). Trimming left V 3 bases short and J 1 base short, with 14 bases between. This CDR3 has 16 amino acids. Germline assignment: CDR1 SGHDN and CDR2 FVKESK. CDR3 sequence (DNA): TGTGCCAGCAGCCAGGGACTCCGAGGGGGCACAGATACGCAGTATTTT. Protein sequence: CASSQGLRGGTDTQYF.

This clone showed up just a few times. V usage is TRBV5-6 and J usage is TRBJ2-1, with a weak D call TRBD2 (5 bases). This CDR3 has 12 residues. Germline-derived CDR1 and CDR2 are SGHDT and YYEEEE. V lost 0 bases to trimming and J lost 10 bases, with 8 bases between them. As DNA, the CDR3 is TGTGCCAGCAGCTTGGGAGGGCCCGAGCAGTTCTTC. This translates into CASSLGGPEQFF.

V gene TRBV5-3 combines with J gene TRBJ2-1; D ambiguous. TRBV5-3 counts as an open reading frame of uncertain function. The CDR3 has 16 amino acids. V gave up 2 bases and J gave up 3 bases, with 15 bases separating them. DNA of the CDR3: TGTGCCAGAAGCTTTCCTGACCCAGAATTCTACAATGAGCAGTTCTTC. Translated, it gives CARSFPDPEFYNEQFF.

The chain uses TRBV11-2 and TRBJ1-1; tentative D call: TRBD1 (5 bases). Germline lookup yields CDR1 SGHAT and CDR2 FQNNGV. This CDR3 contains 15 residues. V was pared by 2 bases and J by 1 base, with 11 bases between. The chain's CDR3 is CASSLKGHRNTEAFF. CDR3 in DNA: TGTGCCAGCAGCTTAAAAGGACACCGGAACACTGAAGCTTTCTTT.

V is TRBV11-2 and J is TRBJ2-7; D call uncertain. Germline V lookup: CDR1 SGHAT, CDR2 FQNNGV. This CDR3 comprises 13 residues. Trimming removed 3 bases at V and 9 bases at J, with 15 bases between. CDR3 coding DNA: TGTGCCAGCAGCTTGAACAGCATACGAGGGCAGTACTTC. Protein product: CASSLNSIRGQYF.

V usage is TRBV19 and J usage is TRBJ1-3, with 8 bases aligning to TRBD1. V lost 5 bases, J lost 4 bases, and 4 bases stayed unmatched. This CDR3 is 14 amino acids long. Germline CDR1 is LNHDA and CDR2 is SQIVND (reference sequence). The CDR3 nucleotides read TGTGCCAGTAGTCGCCGGGACAGGGGAAACACCATATATTTT. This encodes CASSRRDRGNTIYF.

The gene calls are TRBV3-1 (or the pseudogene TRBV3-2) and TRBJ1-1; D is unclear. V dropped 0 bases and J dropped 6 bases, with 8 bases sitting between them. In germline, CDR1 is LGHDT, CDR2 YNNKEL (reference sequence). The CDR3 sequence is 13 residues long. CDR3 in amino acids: CASSQDRFAEAFF. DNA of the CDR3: TGTGCCAGCAGCCAAGATCGGTTCGCTGAAGCTTTCTTT.

CDR3 nucleotide sequence: TGCGCCAGCTCCGACCCGCGGGGGGTCCCGGAGAACACTGAAGCTTTCTTT. Amino acids: CASSDPRGVPENTEAFF. This rearrangement joins TRBV4-1 to TRBJ1-1, with a tentative D call TRBD1 (5 bases). Per germline, CDR1 MGHRA and CDR2 YSYEKL. Trimming removed 8 bases from V and 1 base from J, with 23 bases in between. The CDR3 runs to 17 residues.

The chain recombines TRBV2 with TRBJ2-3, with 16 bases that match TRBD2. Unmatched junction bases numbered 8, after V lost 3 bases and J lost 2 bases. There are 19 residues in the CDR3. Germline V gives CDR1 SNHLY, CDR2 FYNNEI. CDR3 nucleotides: TGTGCCAGCAGTGACCGGGGACTAGCGGGGGGGCCGATCACAGATACGCAGTATTTT. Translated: CASSDRGLAGGPITDTQYF.

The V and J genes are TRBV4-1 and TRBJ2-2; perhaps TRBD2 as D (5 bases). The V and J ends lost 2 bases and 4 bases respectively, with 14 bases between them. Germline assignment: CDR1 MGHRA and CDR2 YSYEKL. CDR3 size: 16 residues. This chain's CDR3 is CASSQLSGVSTGELFF. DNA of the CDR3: TGCGCCAGCAGCCAACTTTCCGGGGTGAGCACCGGGGAGCTGTTTTTT.

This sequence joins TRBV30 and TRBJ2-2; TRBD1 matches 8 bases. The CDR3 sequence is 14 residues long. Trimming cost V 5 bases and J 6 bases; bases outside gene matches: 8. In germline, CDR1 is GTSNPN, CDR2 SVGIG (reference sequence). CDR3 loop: CAWGRQGHPGELFF. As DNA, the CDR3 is TGTGCCTGGGGCAGACAGGGGCATCCCGGGGAGCTGTTTTTT.

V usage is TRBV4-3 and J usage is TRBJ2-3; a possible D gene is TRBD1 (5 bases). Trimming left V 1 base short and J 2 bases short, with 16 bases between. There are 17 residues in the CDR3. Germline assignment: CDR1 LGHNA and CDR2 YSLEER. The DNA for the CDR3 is TGCGCCAGCAGCCAAGGGGCCAGGGCTTTTTTCACAGATACGCAGTATTTT. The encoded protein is CASSQGARAFFTDTQYF.

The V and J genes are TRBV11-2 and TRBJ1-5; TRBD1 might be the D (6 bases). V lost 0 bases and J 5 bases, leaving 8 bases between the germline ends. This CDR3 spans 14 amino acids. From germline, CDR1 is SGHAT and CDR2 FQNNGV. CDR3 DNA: TGTGCCAGCAGCTTAGATGGGGGGCATCAGCCCCAGCATTTT. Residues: CASSLDGGHQPQHF.

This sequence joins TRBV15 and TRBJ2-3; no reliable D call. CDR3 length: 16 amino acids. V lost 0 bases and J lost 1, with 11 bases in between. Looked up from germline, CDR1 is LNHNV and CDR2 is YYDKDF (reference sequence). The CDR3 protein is CATSRDRMMGTDTQYF. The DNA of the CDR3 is TGTGCCACCAGCAGAGATCGAATGATGGGCACAGATACGCAGTATTTT.

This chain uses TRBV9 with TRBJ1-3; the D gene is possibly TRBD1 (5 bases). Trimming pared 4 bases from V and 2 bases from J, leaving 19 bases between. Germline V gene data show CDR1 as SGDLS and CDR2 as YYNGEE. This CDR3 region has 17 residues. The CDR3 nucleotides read TGTGCCAGCAGCACCCCGAAGGGAAGAGGGGCTGGAAACACCATATATTTT. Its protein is CASSTPKGRGAGNTIYF.

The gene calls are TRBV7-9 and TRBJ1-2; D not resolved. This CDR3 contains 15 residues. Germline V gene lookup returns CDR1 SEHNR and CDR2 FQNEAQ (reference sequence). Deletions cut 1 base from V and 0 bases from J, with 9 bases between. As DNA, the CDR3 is TGTGCCAGCAGCTTAGGTGCAGCAACTAACTATGGCTACACCTTC. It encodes CASSLGAATNYGYTF.

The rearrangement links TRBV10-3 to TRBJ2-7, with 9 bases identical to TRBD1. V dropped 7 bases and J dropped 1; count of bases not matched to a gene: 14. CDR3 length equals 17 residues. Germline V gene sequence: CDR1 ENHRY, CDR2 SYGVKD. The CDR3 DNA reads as TGTGCCATCACTTTTTTGGTAGGGACAGGGAGATCCTACGAGCAGTACGTC. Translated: CAITFLVGTGRSYEQYV.

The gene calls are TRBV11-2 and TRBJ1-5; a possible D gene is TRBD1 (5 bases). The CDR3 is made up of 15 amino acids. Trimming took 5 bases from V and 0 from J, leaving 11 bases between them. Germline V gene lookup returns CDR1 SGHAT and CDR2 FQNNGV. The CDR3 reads CASSLGGYSNQPQHF. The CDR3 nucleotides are TGTGCCAGCAGCCTGGGGGGGTATAGCAATCAGCCCCAGCATTTT.

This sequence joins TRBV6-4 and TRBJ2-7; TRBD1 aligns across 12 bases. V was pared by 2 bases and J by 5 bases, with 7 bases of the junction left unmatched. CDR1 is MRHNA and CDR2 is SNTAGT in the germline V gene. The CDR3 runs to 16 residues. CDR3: CASSDLRDRGPHEQYV. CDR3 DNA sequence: TGTGCCAGCAGTGACCTCCGGGACAGGGGGCCCCACGAGCAGTACGTC.

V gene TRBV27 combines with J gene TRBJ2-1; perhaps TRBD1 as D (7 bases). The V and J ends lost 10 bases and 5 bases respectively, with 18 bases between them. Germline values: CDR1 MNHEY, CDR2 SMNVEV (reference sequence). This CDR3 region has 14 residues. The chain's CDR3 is CATGGGPRDNEQFF. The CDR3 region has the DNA TGTGCCACCGGAGGGGGCCCTAGAGACAATGAGCAGTTCTTC.

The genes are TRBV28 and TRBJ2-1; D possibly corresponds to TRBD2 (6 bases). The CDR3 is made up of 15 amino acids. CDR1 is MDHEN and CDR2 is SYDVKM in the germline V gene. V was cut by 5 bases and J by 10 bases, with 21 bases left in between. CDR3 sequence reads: CASSQKGLPFPEQFF. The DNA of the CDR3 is TGTGCCAGCAGTCAGAAGGGACTCCCGTTTCCCGAGCAGTTCTTC.

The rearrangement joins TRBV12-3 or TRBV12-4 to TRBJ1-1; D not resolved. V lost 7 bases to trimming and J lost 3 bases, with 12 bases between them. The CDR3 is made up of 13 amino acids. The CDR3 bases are TGTGCCAGCAACGGGCTCGTGGACACTGAAGCTTTCTTT. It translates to CASNGLVDTEAFF.

This CDR3 reads CSASVTASPWKGYTF. Written as DNA, the CDR3 is TGCAGTGCTAGTGTGACGGCCTCGCCGTGGAAAGGCTACACCTTC. The J gene is TRBJ1-2, the V gene TRBV20-1; D gene ambiguous. Germline V gene lookup returns CDR1 DFQATT and CDR2 SNEGSKA (reference sequence). There are 15 residues in the CDR3. Trimming left V 3 bases short and J 8 bases short, with 22 bases between.

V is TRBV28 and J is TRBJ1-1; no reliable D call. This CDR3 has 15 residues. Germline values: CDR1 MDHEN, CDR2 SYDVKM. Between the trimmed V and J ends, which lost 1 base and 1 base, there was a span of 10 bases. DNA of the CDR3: TGTGCCAGCAGTTTATTTTTCTCGGGGAACACTGAAGCTTTCTTT. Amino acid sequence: CASSLFFSGNTEAFF.